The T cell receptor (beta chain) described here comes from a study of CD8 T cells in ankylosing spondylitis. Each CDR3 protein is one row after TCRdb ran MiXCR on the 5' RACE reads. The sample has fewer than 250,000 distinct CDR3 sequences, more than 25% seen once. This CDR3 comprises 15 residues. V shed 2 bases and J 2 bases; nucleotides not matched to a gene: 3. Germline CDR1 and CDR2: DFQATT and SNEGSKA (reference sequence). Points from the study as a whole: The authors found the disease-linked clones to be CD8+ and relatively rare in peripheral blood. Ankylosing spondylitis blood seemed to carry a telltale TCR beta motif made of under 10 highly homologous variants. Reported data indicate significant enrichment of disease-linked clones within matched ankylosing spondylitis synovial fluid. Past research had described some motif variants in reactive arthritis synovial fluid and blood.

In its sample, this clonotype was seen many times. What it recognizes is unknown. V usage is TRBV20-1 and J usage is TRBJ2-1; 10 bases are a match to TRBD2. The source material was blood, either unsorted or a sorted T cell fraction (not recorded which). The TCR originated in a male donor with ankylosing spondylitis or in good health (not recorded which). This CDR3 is CSARLSGRTYNEQFF. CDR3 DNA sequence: TGCAGTGCTAGACTTAGCGGGAGGACCTACAATGAGCAGTTCTTC.